This record concerns one T cell receptor beta chain sequence. Its antigen is unidentified. This entry belongs to a study of T cell responses to AZD1222 COVID-19 vaccine. Study observations and caveats: The sample set comprised mostly white British donors with more females, and clonal diversity was possibly underestimated. Scientists sampled the repertoires only once the peak T cell response had passed. It was only five to seven AZD1222 recipients who were seropositive at baseline. Spike-specific TCR breadth rose after two AZD1222 doses, and depth rose as well.

CDR3 length: 13 residues. CDR1 and CDR2 from the germline V gene are LNHDA and SQIVND (reference sequence). Trimming removed 7 bases from V and 1 base from J, with 10 bases in between. Sequencing was performed with immunoSEQ multiplex PCR; in TCRdb, only in-frame clones are kept and a portion is missing. The sample carries fewer than 85,000 clones, more than 75% recorded once. The sequence was obtained from an adult who received the AZD1222 COVID-19 vaccine. The sample was peripheral blood, taken 28 days after the second AZD1222 dose. The rearrangement uses TRBV19 and TRBJ1-2, with D hard to call. CDR3 in DNA: TGTGCCAGTACGGAAGGACGTAACTATGGCTACACCTTC. Encoded protein: CASTEGRNYGYTF. The variable domain in full, with the rest retrieved from reference TRBV19 and TRBJ1-2, is DGGITQSPKYLFRKEGQNVTLSCEQNLNHDAMYWYRQDPGQGLRLIYYSQIVNDFQKGDIAEGYSVSREKKESFPLTVTSAQKNPTAFYLCASTEGRNYGYTFGSGTRLTVV.